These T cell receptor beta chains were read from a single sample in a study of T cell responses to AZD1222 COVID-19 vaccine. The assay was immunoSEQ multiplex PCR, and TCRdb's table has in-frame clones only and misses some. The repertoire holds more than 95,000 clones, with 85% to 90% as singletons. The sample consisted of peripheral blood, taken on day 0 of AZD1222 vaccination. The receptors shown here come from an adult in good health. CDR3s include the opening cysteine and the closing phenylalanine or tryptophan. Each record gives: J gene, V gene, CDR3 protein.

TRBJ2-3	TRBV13	CASNSHPTDTQYF
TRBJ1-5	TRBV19	CASSYGTAGLQPQHF
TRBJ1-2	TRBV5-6	CASSTRQGDGYTF
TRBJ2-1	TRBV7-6	CASSLAVAGGDEQFF
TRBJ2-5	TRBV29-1	CSVESGTGPPQYF
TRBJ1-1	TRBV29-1	CSVEVASFNTEAFF
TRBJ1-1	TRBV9	CASTGQLNTEAFF
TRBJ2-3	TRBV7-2	CASSYRRRSTDTQYF
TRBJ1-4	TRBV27	CASRRQGTTNEKLFF
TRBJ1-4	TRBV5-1	CASSLTGLEEKLFF
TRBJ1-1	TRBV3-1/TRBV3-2	CASSQGQTPEAFF
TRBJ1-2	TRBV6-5	CASSTGTGGSKGYTF
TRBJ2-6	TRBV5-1	CASSPTAQGADLRANVLTF
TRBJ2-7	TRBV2	CASSGGAGENYEQYF